This T cell receptor beta chain was obtained from a study of CD4 T cells in relation to SARS-CoV-2 and coronaviruses. Background on the study: PBMCs were cultured with antigen for about eleven days before TCR beta sequencing. Study observations and caveats: Compared with monoreactive clones, crossreactive clones showed significantly weaker SARS-CoV-2 expansion.

The unexposed donors gave CD4+ T cells in 2011-2018, prior to COVID-19. Isolation of CD4+ T cells took place after about 9 days in culture. On days 3 and 7, cultures got half fresh IL-2 medium. To note about this clone: Its target is unknown.

Trimming stripped 0 bases from V and 5 bases from J, with 9 bases between. Germline lookup yields CDR1 WNHNN and CDR2 SYGVQD (reference sequence). The CDR3 runs to 14 residues. Using immunoSEQ multiplex PCR, the repertoire was profiled, and TCRdb retains in-frame clones only, with some absent. The sample includes about 26,000 clones, around three quarters of them seen just once. Material: CD4+ T cells from PBMCs, cultured in vitro. V and J are TRBV10-1 and TRBJ2-3, with D perhaps TRBD1 or TRBD2 (5 bases each). This sequence was found in a human donor in good health. CDR3 loop: CASSESGVQDTQYF. The CDR3 DNA follows: TGCGCCAGCAGTGAGTCGGGGGTACAAGATACGCAGTATTTT.